This T cell receptor beta chain was profiled in a study of response to subunit inactivated influenza vaccine. TCRdb reanalysed the RT-PCR reads using MiXCR and keeps one entry per CDR3 protein. Among roughly 700,000 distinct CDR3 sequences listed, approximately 15% were seen once. Germline V lookup: CDR1 SGHVS, CDR2 FQNEAQ. With 2 bases removed from V and 4 bases from J, the gap between germline ends came to 19 bases. The CDR3 is 17 amino acids. This clonotype was detected only a few times. The rearrangement joins TRBV7-8 to TRBJ2-3; D may be TRBD2 (7 bases). The receptor comes from a man aged 50 or older who received an inactivated influenza vaccine. This specimen consisted of PBMCs from blood, obtained about 12 days after vaccination. CDR3 nucleotide sequence: TGTGCCAGCAGCTTACCGGGGGGCGACGGTGGCGCAGATACGCAGTATTTT. It translates to CASSLPGGDGGADTQYF.